This TCR beta chain was retrieved from a study of CD8+ T cells in alopecia areata. Treatment noted: oral pan-JAK inhibitor, 5-10 mg twice daily. The authors extracted RNA and reverse transcribed it into cDNA as the sequencing template. Sequenced by immunoSEQ multiplex PCR; TCRdb stores in-frame clones only, minus some. The sample has about 120,000 clones, 50% to 55% seen once; the top ten hold roughly 0.5%. Germline V CDR1 and CDR2: SGHRS, YFSETQ. The CDR3 is 17 residues long. V shed 4 bases and J 0 bases; nucleotides not matched to a gene: 11. This rearrangement joins TRBV5-1 to TRBJ2-3; TRBD1 aligns across 7 bases. This sequence was found in a human donor with alopecia areata. This sample comprised CD4+ T cells sorted from blood, obtained at week 4, from a patient treated with tofacitinib. CDR3 region: CASSPLQGFGSTDTQYF. The CDR3 DNA follows: TGCGCCAGCAGCCCTTTACAGGGGTTCGGGAGCACAGATACGCAGTATTTT.